This T cell receptor beta chain is drawn from a study of cytomegalovirus exposure and HLA in healthy donors. Worth noting for this clone: Its antigen is still unknown.

Study conclusions and caveats: Most subjects had HLA-A and HLA-B alleles reportedly predicted accurately by TCR beta sequences.

Every donor was a healthy person donating bone marrow. Researchers ran the PCR with 60 Vbeta and 13 Jbeta primers. Repertoires were generated with immunoSEQ multiplex PCR, while TCRdb's copy carries only in-frame clones and drops some. Of 100,000 to 150,000 clones in the sample, about 80% were seen once. The CDR3 totals 15 residues. With 10 bases clipped from V and 9 bases from J, the junction kept 15 bases outside the gene matches. CDR1 MNHNS and CDR2 SASEGT come from the germline V gene. The chain has TRBV6-1 and TRBJ2-5; 12 nucleotides align to TRBD2. The sequence was obtained from a man between 18 and 29 years old in good health and CMV-seronegative. The specimen sequenced was PBMCs. CDR3 region: CATLWGTLAGGAQYF. CDR3 DNA: TGTGCCACCCTCTGGGGGACCCTAGCGGGAGGGGCCCAGTACTTC.